The clone carrying this TCR beta chain was detected only a few times. Antigen unknown. The entry originates in a study of T cells after yellow fever vaccination. Study-level points and caveats: The study re-detected most primary-vaccination clones after the booster (approximately 96% CD4, approximately 88% CD8). Few clonotypes appeared in both CD4 and CD8 compartments.

TCRdb re-derived calls from the 5' RACE reads in MiXCR, one entry per CDR3 protein. The data contain hundreds of thousands of distinct CDR3 sequences, around 4.9% of them singletons. This TCR was recovered from a man aged 18 to 29 who received the YFV17D yellow fever vaccine. Sequences were derived from CD4+ T cells sorted from PBMCs, sampled on the day of the yellow fever booster vaccination.

The CDR3 spells CASSQGSHRGTEAFF. CDR3 nucleotides: TGTGCCAGCAGCCAAGGATCCCACAGGGGTACTGAAGCTTTCTTT. The V call is TRBV3-1, the J call TRBJ1-1; 7 bases line up with TRBD1. The V and J ends lost 1 base and 5 bases, in that order; junction bases with no gene match: 7. The CDR3 covers 15 residues. In germline, CDR1 is LGHDT, CDR2 YNNKEL (reference sequence). The full variable domain, its missing parts supplied by reference TRBV3-1 and TRBJ1-1, is DTAVSQTPKYLVTQMGNDKSIKCEQNLGHDTMYWYKQDSKKFLKIMFSYNNKELIINETVPNRFSPKSPDKAHLNLHINSLELGDSAVYFCASSQGSHRGTEAFFGQGTRLTVV.